Shown below are 14 T cell receptor beta chains from a single sample sequenced in a study of T cell changes during pregnancy in multiple sclerosis (dated by TCRdb to about 2019). Libraries were constructed by the immunoSEQ multiplex PCR assay. TCRdb stores this immuneACCESS table with in-frame sequences only. Part of the clones is absent; in the studies checked, under half of the shortfall reflects unresolved V genes, and no reason is known for the rest. This sample is represented by fewer than 45,000 clones; about 92% of them were singletons. The top ten hold around 0.58% of the sample. This sample comprised CD4+ T cells from peripheral blood mononuclear cells, obtained in the third trimester of pregnancy. The receptors were gathered from a female donor with multiple sclerosis, enrolled in a pregnancy study.

The V gene is TRBV7-9, the J gene TRBJ2-3, with 8 nucleotides matching TRBD1. V shed 6 bases, J shed 4 bases, and the junction held 9 bases outside the gene matches. The CDR3 is 15 residues long. Germline CDR1 reads SEHNR; CDR2 reads FQNEAQ (reference sequence). CDR3 loop: CASRPDRVVADTQYF. The CDR3 DNA is TGTGCCAGCAGACCGGACAGGGTAGTCGCAGATACGCAGTATTTT.

The chain joins TRBV5-1 to TRBJ2-7; TRBD1 matches at 12 bases. Unmatched junction bases numbered 6, after V lost 4 bases and J lost 7 bases. The CDR3 has 14 residues. Looked up from germline, CDR1 is SGHRS and CDR2 is YFSETQ. The CDR3 nucleotides read TGCGCCAGCAGCCCGGGACAGGGGGCGGGTGAGCAGTACTTC. It yields the protein CASSPGQGAGEQYF.

The chain has TRBV11-2 and TRBJ1-1; TRBD1 aligns across 7 bases. CDR1 is SGHAT and CDR2 is FQNNGV in the germline V gene. The CDR3 is 15 residues long. V shed 4 bases, J shed 0 bases, and the junction held 5 bases outside the gene matches. CDR3 protein: CASSSRQGLNTEAFF. The CDR3 DNA sequence: TGTGCCAGCAGCTCGCGACAGGGCTTGAACACTGAAGCTTTCTTT.

The CDR3 region is CAWRTGGAPDTQYF. The CDR3 bases are TGTGCCTGGAGGACGGGAGGGGCCCCAGATACGCAGTATTTT. This chain connects TRBV30 to TRBJ2-3, with 8 positions matching TRBD2. With 3 bases clipped from V and 4 bases from J, the junction kept 6 bases outside the gene matches. This CDR3 comprises 14 residues. The germline CDR1 and CDR2 sequences are GTSNPN and SVGIG (reference sequence).

The rearrangement uses TRBV4-1 and TRBJ2-7, with 12 bases identical to TRBD1. V was clipped by 6 bases and J by 7 bases; unmatched bases: 10. The germline V gene has CDR1 MGHRA and CDR2 YSYEKL. This CDR3 is built from 15 residues. CDR3 bases: TGCGCCAGCAGACAGCCGGGACAGGGGGCGCGGGAGCAGTACTTC. It yields the protein CASRQPGQGAREQYF.

The V and J genes are TRBV2 and TRBJ1-1; 8 positions match TRBD1. The CDR3 covers 14 residues. Germline V CDR1 and CDR2: SNHLY, FYNNEI. Trimming at V came to 6 bases and at J to 2 bases, leaving 5 bases not matched to a gene. The CDR3 here is CASRRGQANTEAFF. The CDR3 region has the DNA TGTGCCAGCAGGAGGGGACAGGCTAACACTGAAGCTTTCTTT.

The chain employs TRBV7-3 and TRBJ2-2, with 10 bases identical to TRBD2. Per the germline V gene, CDR1 is SGHTA and CDR2 is FQGTGA. The CDR3 consists of 18 residues. The ends lost 5 bases at V and 6 bases at J; junction bases unmatched: 15. CDR3 loop: CASSPDPTSGIYSGELFF. The CDR3, as DNA: TGTGCCAGCAGCCCCGACCCCACTAGCGGGATTTATTCCGGGGAGCTGTTTTTT. The full variable domain, rest sourced from reference TRBV7-3 and TRBJ2-2, is GAGVSQTPSNKVTEKGKYVELRCDPISGHTALYWYRQSLGQGPEFLIYFQGTGAADDSGLPNDRFFAVRPEGSVSTLKIQRTERGDSAVYLCASSPDPTSGIYSGELFFGEGSRLTVL.

The chain employs TRBV10-3 and TRBJ1-6; TRBD1 matches at 8 bases. V shed 4 bases, J shed 7 bases, and the junction held 0 bases outside the gene matches. The CDR3 totals 13 residues. From germline, CDR1 is ENHRY and CDR2 SYGVKD. The CDR3 region is CAISGTGNSPLHF. CDR3 nucleotide sequence: TGTGCCATCAGTGGGACAGGGAATTCACCCCTCCACTTT.

The gene calls are TRBV4-1 and TRBJ1-5; 9 nucleotides line up with TRBD1. CDR1 MGHRA and CDR2 YSYEKL come from the germline V gene. With 0 bases clipped from V and 4 bases from J, the junction kept 10 bases outside the gene matches. The CDR3 is 18 amino acids. CDR3 nucleotide sequence: TGCGCCAGCAGCCAAGATCCCCCGACAGGGGGTAGGAATCAGCCCCAGCATTTT. Its protein product is CASSQDPPTGGRNQPQHF.

This rearrangement joins TRBV11-3 to TRBJ2-7, with D possibly matching TRBD2 (6 bases). The germline gives CDR1 SGHNT, CDR2 YENEEA. Between the trimmed V and J ends, which lost 4 bases and 2 bases, there was a span of 9 bases. CDR3 length: 13 residues. CDR3 sequence reads: CASSSGGPYEQYF. The CDR3 nucleotides read TGTGCCAGCAGCTCCGGAGGGCCCTACGAGCAGTACTTC.

This chain links TRBV5-1 with TRBJ2-6; 11 nucleotides line up with TRBD2. The V segment lost 4 bases and the J segment 0 bases; nucleotides outside the gene matches: 12. The CDR3 covers 20 residues. The germline V gene encodes CDR1 SGHRS and CDR2 YFSETQ. The CDR3 DNA follows: TGCGCCAGCAGCATCTCCCCGACTAGCGGGAAAGGCTCTGGGGCCAACGTCCTGACTTTC. This codes for CASSISPTSGKGSGANVLTF.

The CDR3, as DNA: TGTGCCATCAGGAAACAGGGGGGAGTCGACACTGAAGCTTTCTTT. Residues: CAIRKQGGVDTEAFF. J is TRBJ1-1 and V is TRBV10-3; 8 bases agree with TRBD1. Losses at the gene ends were 6 bases for V and 3 bases for J; bases not matched to a gene: 9. This CDR3 comprises 15 residues. Per germline, CDR1 ENHRY and CDR2 SYGVKD.

The chain couples TRBV7-3 to TRBJ2-5; 7 bases fit TRBD2. J was trimmed by 4 bases and V by 5 bases; bases with no gene match: 4. The CDR3 length is 13 residues. From germline, CDR1 is SGHTA and CDR2 FQGTGA. CDR3: CASSSGTRETQYF. The CDR3 DNA follows: TGTGCCAGCAGCAGCGGGACCCGAGAGACCCAGTACTTC.

The chain joins TRBV28 to TRBJ2-3; 14 bases fit TRBD2. Germline V gene data show CDR1 as MDHEN and CDR2 as SYDVKM. Germline trimming cut 4 bases from V and 5 bases from J; bases unmatched to any gene: 2. This CDR3 contains 15 residues. The CDR3 nucleotides are TGTGCCAGCAGTTGGACTAGCGGGGGGCGAGATACGCAGTATTTT. Its protein product is CASSWTSGGRDTQYF.